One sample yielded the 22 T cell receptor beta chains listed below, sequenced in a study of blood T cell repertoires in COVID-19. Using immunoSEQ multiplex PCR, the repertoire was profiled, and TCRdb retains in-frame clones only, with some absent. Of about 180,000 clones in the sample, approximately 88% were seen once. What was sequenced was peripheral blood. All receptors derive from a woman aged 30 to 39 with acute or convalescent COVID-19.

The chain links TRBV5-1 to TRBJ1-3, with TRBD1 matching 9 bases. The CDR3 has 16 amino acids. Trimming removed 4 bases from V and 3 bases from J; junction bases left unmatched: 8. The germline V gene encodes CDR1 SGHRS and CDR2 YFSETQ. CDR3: CASSAGTGSYGNTIYF. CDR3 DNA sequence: TGCGCCAGCAGCGCCGGGACAGGGAGTTATGGAAACACCATATATTTT.

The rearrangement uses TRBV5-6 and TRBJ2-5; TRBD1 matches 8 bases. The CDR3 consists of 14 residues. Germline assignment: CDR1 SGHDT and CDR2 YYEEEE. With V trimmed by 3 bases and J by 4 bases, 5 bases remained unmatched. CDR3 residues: CASSSGQVGETQYF. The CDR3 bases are TGTGCCAGCAGCTCGGGACAGGTAGGAGAGACCCAGTACTTC.

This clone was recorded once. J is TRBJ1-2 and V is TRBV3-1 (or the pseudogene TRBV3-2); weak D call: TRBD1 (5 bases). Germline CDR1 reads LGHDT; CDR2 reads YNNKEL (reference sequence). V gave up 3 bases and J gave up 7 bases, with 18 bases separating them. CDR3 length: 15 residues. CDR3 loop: CASSQSMVGGGGYTF. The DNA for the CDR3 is TGTGCCAGCAGCCAGAGTATGGTCGGGGGGGGTGGCTACACCTTC.

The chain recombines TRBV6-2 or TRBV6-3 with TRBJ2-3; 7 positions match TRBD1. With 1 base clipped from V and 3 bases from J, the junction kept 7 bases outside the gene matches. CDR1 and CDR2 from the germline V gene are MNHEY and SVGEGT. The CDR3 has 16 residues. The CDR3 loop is CASSYLPGGLTDTQYF. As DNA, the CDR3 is TGTGCCAGCAGTTACTTACCAGGGGGATTGACAGATACGCAGTATTTT.

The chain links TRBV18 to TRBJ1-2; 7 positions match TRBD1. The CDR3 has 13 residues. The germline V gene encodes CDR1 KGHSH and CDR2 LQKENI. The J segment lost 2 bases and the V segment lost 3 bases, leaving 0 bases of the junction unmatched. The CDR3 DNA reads TGTGCCAGCTCACCGGGACAGAACTATGGCTACACCTTC. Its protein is CASSPGQNYGYTF.

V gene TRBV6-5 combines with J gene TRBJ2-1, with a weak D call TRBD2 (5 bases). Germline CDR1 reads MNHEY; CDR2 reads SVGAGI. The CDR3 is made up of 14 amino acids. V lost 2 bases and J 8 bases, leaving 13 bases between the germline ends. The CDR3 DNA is TGTGCCAGCAGTTACGAGGGCCGGGTCGATGAGCAGTTCTTC. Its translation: CASSYEGRVDEQFF.

This chain's CDR3 is CASSPTGLTSQPQHF. CDR3 in DNA: TGTGCCAGCTCGCCGACAGGTCTAACCAGTCAGCCCCAGCATTTT. The rearrangement links TRBV18 to TRBJ1-5; maybe TRBD1 (6 bases). This CDR3 has 15 amino acids. Trimming shortened V by 6 bases and J by 6 bases, and 18 bases separated the two germline ends. Per germline, CDR1 KGHSH and CDR2 LQKENI. Full variable domain (missing parts from reference TRBV18 and TRBJ1-5): NAGVMQNPRHLVRRRGQEARLRCSPMKGHSHVYWYRQLPEEGLKFMVYLQKENIIDESGMPKERFSAEFPKEGPSILRIQQVVRGDSAAYFCASSPTGLTSQPQHFGDGTRLSIL.

The CDR3: CASSPHGGQETQYF. For the CDR3, the DNA is TGTGCCAGCAGCCCGCACGGGGGACAAGAGACCCAGTACTTC. This chain uses TRBV9 with TRBJ2-5; possible D gene TRBD2, 6 bases. Germline V CDR1 and CDR2: SGDLS, YYNGEE. The CDR3 is made up of 14 amino acids. V was shortened by 4 bases and J by 2 bases, with 12 bases between the two germline ends.

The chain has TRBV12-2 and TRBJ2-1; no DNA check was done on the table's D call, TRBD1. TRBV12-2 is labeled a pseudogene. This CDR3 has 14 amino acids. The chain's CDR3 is CASRLRQVYNEQFF. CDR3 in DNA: TGTGCAAGTCGCTTACGACAGGTTTACAATGAGCAGTTCTTC.

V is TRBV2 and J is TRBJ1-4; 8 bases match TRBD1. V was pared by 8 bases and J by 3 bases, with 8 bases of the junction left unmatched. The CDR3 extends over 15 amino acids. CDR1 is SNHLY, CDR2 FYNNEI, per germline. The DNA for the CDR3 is TGTGCCAGCGGAGCCGCGACAGGGGCTAATGAAAAACTGTTTTTT. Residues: CASGAATGANEKLFF. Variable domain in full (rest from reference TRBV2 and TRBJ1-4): EPEVTQTPSHQVTQMGQEVILRCVPISNHLYFYWYRQILGQKVEFLVSFYNNEISEKSEIFDDQFSVERPDGSNFTLKIRSTKLEDSAMYFCASGAATGANEKLFFGSGTQLSVL.

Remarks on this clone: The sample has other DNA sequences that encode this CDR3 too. This chain's CDR3 is CASSPPGEETQYF. The CDR3 nucleotides read TGTGCCAGCAGCCCCCCGGGGGAAGAGACCCAGTACTTC. The rearrangement uses TRBV6-5 and TRBJ2-5, with a weak D call TRBD2 (6 bases). Germline V gene lookup returns CDR1 MNHEY and CDR2 SVGAGI. The V end was cut by 6 bases, the J end by 3 bases, with 11 bases between. This CDR3 region has 13 residues.

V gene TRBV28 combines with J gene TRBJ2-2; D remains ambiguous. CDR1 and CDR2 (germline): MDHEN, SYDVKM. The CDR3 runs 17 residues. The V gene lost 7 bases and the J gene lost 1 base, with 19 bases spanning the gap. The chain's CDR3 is CASNGSGPPKNTGELFF. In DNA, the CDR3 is TGTGCCAGCAACGGAAGTGGGCCTCCAAAGAACACCGGGGAGCTGTTTTTT.

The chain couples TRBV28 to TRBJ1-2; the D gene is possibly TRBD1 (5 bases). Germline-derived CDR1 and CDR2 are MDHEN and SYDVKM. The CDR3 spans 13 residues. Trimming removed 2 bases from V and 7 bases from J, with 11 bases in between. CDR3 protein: CASSLGQGRGYTF. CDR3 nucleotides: TGTGCCAGCAGTTTAGGGCAGGGTCGTGGCTACACCTTC.

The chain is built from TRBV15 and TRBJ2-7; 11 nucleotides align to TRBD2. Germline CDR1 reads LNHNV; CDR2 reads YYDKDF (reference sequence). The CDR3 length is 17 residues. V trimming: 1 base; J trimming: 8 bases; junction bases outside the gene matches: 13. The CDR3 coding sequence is TGTGCCACCAGCAGAGTTCCCCATCCTAGCGGGAGGATACAGCAGTACTTC. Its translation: CATSRVPHPSGRIQQYF.

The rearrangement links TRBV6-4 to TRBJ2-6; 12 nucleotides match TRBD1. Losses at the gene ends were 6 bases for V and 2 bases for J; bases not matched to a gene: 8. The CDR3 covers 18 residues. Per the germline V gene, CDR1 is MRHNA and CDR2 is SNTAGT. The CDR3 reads CASSKAGTGGAGANVLTF. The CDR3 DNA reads TGTGCCAGCAGCAAGGCCGGGACAGGGGGCGCTGGGGCCAACGTCCTGACTTTC.

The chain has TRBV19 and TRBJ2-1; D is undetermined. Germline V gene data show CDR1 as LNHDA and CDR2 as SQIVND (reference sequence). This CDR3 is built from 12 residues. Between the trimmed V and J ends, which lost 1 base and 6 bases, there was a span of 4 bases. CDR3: CASSIGANEQFF. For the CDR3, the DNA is TGTGCCAGTAGTATAGGGGCCAATGAGCAGTTCTTC.

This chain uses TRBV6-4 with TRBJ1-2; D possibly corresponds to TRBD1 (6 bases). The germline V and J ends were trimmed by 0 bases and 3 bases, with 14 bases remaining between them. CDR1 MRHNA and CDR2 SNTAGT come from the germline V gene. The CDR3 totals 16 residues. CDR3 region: CASSDSMDSPYYGYTF. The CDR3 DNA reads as TGTGCCAGCAGTGACTCAATGGACAGTCCATACTATGGCTACACCTTC.

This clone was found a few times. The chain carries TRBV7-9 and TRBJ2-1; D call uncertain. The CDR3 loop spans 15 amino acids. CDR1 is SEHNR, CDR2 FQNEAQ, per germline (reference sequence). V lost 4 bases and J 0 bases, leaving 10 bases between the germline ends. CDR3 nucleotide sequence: TGTGCCAGCAGCTCCGCTCCGAGCTCCTACAATGAGCAGTTCTTC. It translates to CASSSAPSSYNEQFF.

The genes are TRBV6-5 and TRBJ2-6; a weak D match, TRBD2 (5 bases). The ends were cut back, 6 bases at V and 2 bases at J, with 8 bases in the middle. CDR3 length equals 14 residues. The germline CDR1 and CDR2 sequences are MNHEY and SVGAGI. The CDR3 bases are TGTGCCAGCAGGAGGGCGGCTGGGGCCAACGTCCTGACTTTC. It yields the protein CASRRAAGANVLTF.

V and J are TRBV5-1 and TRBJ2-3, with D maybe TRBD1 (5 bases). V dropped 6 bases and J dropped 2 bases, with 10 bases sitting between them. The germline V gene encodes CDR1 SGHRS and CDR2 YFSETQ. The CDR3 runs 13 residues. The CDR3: CASNQGATDTQYF. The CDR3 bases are TGCGCCAGCAATCAGGGCGCCACAGATACGCAGTATTTT.

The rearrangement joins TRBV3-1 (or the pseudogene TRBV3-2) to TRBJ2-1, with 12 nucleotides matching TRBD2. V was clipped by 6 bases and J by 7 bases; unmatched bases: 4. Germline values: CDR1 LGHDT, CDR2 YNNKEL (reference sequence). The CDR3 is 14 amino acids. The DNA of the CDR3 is TGTGCCAGCAGTCTAGCGGGAGGGCAAAATGAGCAGTTCTTC. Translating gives CASSLAGGQNEQFF.

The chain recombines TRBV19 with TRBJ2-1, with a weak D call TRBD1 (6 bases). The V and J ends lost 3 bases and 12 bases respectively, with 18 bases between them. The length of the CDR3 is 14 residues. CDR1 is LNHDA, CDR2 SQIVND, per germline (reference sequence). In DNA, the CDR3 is TGTGCCAGTAGTATGATTGGGTCAGGGGCGGCGCAGTTCTTC. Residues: CASSMIGSGAAQFF.